This TCR beta chain is drawn from a study of blood T cell repertoires in COVID-19. Study-wide background: The samples span acute and convalescent COVID-19 from the United States, Italy and Spain. Sources were T cells, B-cell-depleted T cells, or PBMCs; the material itself was cDNA or gDNA.

In the study's own analysis: From reference gene primer amplification, estimates of nucleated cell counts were derived. Using immunoSEQ multiplex PCR, the repertoire was profiled, and TCRdb retains in-frame clones only, with some absent. V and J calls and clone size are given by that table; D and trimming were obtained from the DNA. This sample has nearly 70,000 clones, with about 91% found just once. This clonotype was sampled from an older woman with acute or convalescent COVID-19. Source material: peripheral blood.

The CDR3 sequence: CASSQDRGGNSPLHF. The CDR3 DNA sequence: TGCGCCAGCAGCCAAGATCGAGGGGGTAATTCACCCCTCCACTTT. The rearrangement joins TRBV4-3 to TRBJ1-6, with D perhaps matching TRBD1 (6 bases). In germline, CDR1 is LGHNA, CDR2 YSLEER. The V and J ends lost 0 bases and 6 bases respectively, with 9 bases between them. CDR3 length: 15 amino acids.